The 18 T cell receptor beta chains listed next were all sequenced from one sample in a study of blood T cell repertoires in COVID-19. Clones were read by immunoSEQ multiplex PCR, and TCRdb kept only the in-frame ones, dropping some. The sample consists of 250,000 to 350,000 clones, almost 90% of them appearing once. Material for sequencing was peripheral blood. These receptors were collected from a woman aged 25-40 years with COVID-19, enrolled during active disease.

The J gene is TRBJ1-3, the V gene TRBV5-4; possible D gene TRBD1, 5 bases. This CDR3 contains 14 residues. V was pared by 0 bases and J by 2 bases, with 6 bases between. Germline V CDR1 and CDR2: SGHNT, YYREEE (reference sequence). CDR3 protein: CASSLAGPGNTIYF. The CDR3 bases are TGTGCCAGCAGCTTGGCAGGGCCTGGAAACACCATATATTTT.

This clone has just a few counts. The chain employs TRBV6-6 and TRBJ2-7; D may be TRBD2 (6 bases). Germline CDR1 MNHNY, CDR2 SVGAGI (reference sequence). The CDR3 runs 16 residues. V lost 3 bases and J 7 bases, leaving 22 bases between the germline ends. The DNA for the CDR3 is TGTGCCAGCAGTTATCGGGACTCAAGCCCCCTTCTAGAGCAGTACTTC. Protein product: CASSYRDSSPLLEQYF.

The chain uses TRBV6-5 and TRBJ2-7; possible D gene TRBD1, 5 bases. The V and J ends lost 5 bases and 5 bases respectively, with 19 bases between them. This CDR3 comprises 15 residues. Germline V CDR1 and CDR2: MNHEY, SVGAGI. CDR3 region: CASSRKWTPPNEQYF. CDR3 DNA: TGTGCCAGCAGTAGAAAGTGGACACCGCCTAACGAGCAGTACTTC.

The V gene is TRBV5-1, the J gene TRBJ2-1; a weak D match, TRBD1 (6 bases). The CDR3 length is 13 residues. Germline CDR1 and CDR2: SGHRS and YFSETQ. The V gene lost 4 bases and the J gene lost 8 bases, with 13 bases spanning the gap. The CDR3 nucleotides read TGCGCCAGCAGCCCTGACAGGATGCATGAGCAGTTCTTC. This translates into CASSPDRMHEQFF.

The chain joins TRBV7-9 to TRBJ1-2; D may be TRBD1 (6 bases). This CDR3 is built from 17 residues. Germline loops: CDR1 SEHNR, CDR2 FQNEAQ (reference sequence). Trimming removed 5 bases from V and 0 bases from J, with 19 bases in between. The CDR3 coding sequence is TGTGCCAGCAGCCAGGGGACATTTCCTCAAGCTAACTATGGCTACACCTTC. Its translation: CASSQGTFPQANYGYTF.

The chain uses TRBV3-1 (or the pseudogene TRBV3-2) and TRBJ1-1, with TRBD1 as a possible D gene (6 bases). Germline assignment: CDR1 LGHDT and CDR2 YNNKEL (reference sequence). The CDR3 loop spans 14 amino acids. V was trimmed by 5 bases and J by 6 bases, leaving 16 bases between them. The CDR3: CASSFFEGGAEAFF. Here the CDR3 DNA reads TGTGCCAGCAGCTTCTTTGAGGGGGGGGCTGAAGCTTTCTTT.

The rearrangement joins TRBV5-4 to TRBJ2-1; maybe TRBD2 (5 bases). The CDR3 is 16 residues long. Germline values: CDR1 SGHNT, CDR2 YYREEE (reference sequence). V shed 1 base and J shed 4 bases, with 15 bases lying between them. CDR3 residues: CASSLISALPYNEQFF. CDR3 sequence (DNA): TGTGCCAGCAGCTTGATTAGCGCTCTACCGTACAATGAGCAGTTCTTC.

The V and J genes are TRBV2 and TRBJ2-3; weak D call: TRBD2 (6 bases). The V and J ends lost 4 bases and 2 bases respectively, with 19 bases between them. CDR3 size: 17 residues. Germline-derived CDR1 and CDR2 are SNHLY and FYNNEI. CDR3 DNA sequence: TGTGCCAGCAGTGCCCGCCTTAGCGGAGATTTCACAGATACGCAGTATTTT. Translated: CASSARLSGDFTDTQYF.

The chain is built from TRBV15 and TRBJ1-2; D remains ambiguous. The CDR3 is 15 amino acids. Trimming left V 0 bases short and J 1 base short, with 9 bases between. Germline V gives CDR1 LNHNV, CDR2 YYDKDF (reference sequence). CDR3 bases: TGTGCCACCAGCAGAGATCGAGCGGTTAACTATGGCTACACCTTC. Its translation is CATSRDRAVNYGYTF. Complete variable domain (other parts from reference TRBV15 and TRBJ1-2): DAMVIQNPRYQVTQFGKPVTLSCSQTLNHNVMYWYQQKSSQAPKLLFHYYDKDFNNEADTPDNFQSRRPNTSFCFLDIRSPGLGDTAMYLCATSRDRAVNYGYTFGSGTRLTVV.

The chain couples TRBV11-2 to TRBJ2-5; tentative D call: TRBD1 (6 bases). This CDR3 comprises 16 residues. Trimming removed 5 bases from V and 5 bases from J, with 21 bases in between. Germline values: CDR1 SGHAT, CDR2 FQNNGV. CDR3 in DNA: TGTGCCAGCAGCCCCCGGGACACCAGTGCCCGGGAGACCCAGTACTTC. Its translation is CASSPRDTSARETQYF.

The rearrangement joins TRBV7-2 to TRBJ2-7, with TRBD2 matching 14 bases. Trimming at V came to 1 base and at J to 1 base, leaving 3 bases not matched to a gene. Germline CDR1 reads SGHTA; CDR2 reads FQGNSA. The CDR3 covers 17 residues. CDR3 protein: CASSLVTSGRASYEQYF. In nucleotides, the CDR3 is TGTGCCAGCAGCTTAGTGACTAGCGGGAGGGCTTCCTACGAGCAGTACTTC.

The chain carries TRBV7-2 and TRBJ1-2; TRBD1 is a possible D gene (5 bases). There are 13 residues in the CDR3. CDR1 and CDR2 (germline): SGHTA, FQGNSA. The V end was cut by 1 base, the J end by 5 bases, with 8 bases between. CDR3 in amino acids: CASSLGGTYGYTF. Here the CDR3 DNA reads TGTGCCAGCAGCTTAGGGGGGACTTATGGCTACACCTTC.

The rearrangement uses TRBV7-2 and TRBJ2-3; D is unresolved. Germline CDR1 SGHTA, CDR2 FQGNSA. This CDR3 spans 14 amino acids. Trimming shortened V by 5 bases and J by 6 bases, and 15 bases separated the two germline ends. The CDR3 bases are TGTGCCAGCAGCCCTAGTAGAGCCCCGGATACGCAGTATTTT. The encoded protein is CASSPSRAPDTQYF.

This rearrangement joins TRBV6-5 to TRBJ2-5; weak D call: TRBD1 (5 bases). The germline V gene has CDR1 MNHEY and CDR2 SVGAGI. This CDR3 is 13 amino acids long. The V end was cut by 7 bases, the J end by 3 bases, with 12 bases between. The CDR3 nucleotides read TGTGCCAGCAAGGATGGGGCGAAAGAGACCCAGTACTTC. Protein: CASKDGAKETQYF.

The chain carries TRBV12-5 and TRBJ2-3; 11 bases align to TRBD1. CDR3 length: 16 amino acids. Germline CDR1 and CDR2: LGHNT and FRNRAP. Trimming took 3 bases from V and 3 from J; bases not matched to a gene: 5. CDR3 sequence reads: CASGFAGQGVTDTQYF. Written as DNA, the CDR3 is TGTGCTAGTGGTTTTGCGGGACAGGGGGTAACAGATACGCAGTATTTT. The variable domain in full, completed from reference TRBV12-5 and TRBJ2-3, reads DARVTQTPRHKVTEMGQEVTMRCQPILGHNTVFWYRQTMMQGLELLAYFRNRAPLDDSGMPKDRFSAEMPDATLATLKIQPSEPRDSAVYFCASGFAGQGVTDTQYFGPGTRLTVL.

This clone was recorded a few times. The chain combines TRBV9 with TRBJ1-1, with 12 bases that match TRBD1. V lost 4 bases, J lost 6 bases, and 7 bases stayed unmatched. The CDR3 is made up of 15 amino acids. Per the germline V gene, CDR1 is SGDLS and CDR2 is YYNGEE. The CDR3: CASSSPGTGGPEAFF. The CDR3 DNA is TGTGCCAGCAGCAGCCCCGGGACAGGGGGCCCTGAAGCTTTCTTT.

This rearrangement joins TRBV18 to TRBJ1-4, with 9 bases identical to TRBD1. Germline CDR1 is KGHSH and CDR2 is LQKENI. Trimming cost V 5 bases and J 8 bases; bases outside gene matches: 6. The length of the CDR3 is 14 residues. The CDR3 DNA reads TGTGCCAGCTCAAAGGACAGGGGAAACGAAAAACTGTTTTTT. Translated: CASSKDRGNEKLFF.

The J gene is TRBJ2-2, the V gene TRBV19; D might be TRBD1 (5 bases). The V end lost 0 bases, the J end lost 4 bases, and 12 bases lay between the germline ends. Germline V gene lookup returns CDR1 LNHDA and CDR2 SQIVND (reference sequence). The CDR3 is 16 residues long. Here the CDR3 DNA reads TGTGCCAGTAGTATAGACCCCACAGGCCCCACCGGGGAGCTGTTTTTT. Its translation is CASSIDPTGPTGELFF.